The clone carrying this TCR beta chain has more than one count but fewer than ten. The antigen is unknown. Germline V lookup: CDR1 DFQATT, CDR2 SNEGSKA (reference sequence). Trimming took 5 bases from V and 3 from J, leaving 8 bases between them. The CDR3 has 12 amino acids. This record belongs to a study of blood T cells in healthy people across ages. Primed by a sample-barcoded 5' primer and a J-beta primer mix, a second PCR proceeded for about 7 to 11 cycles. TCRdb fed the 5' RACE reads into MiXCR, producing one record per CDR3 protein. The sample has 850,000 to 1,300,000 distinct CDR3 sequences; roughly 45% are singletons. Study results and caveats: Whereas aged donors had fewer naive CD4+ cells, long-lived donors had more of them and higher diversity.

Each donor supplied around 9.6 milliliters of peripheral blood. Per individual sample, total RNA of at least 6 micrograms was extracted. The clonotype originates from a woman between 55 and 75 years old in good health. Sequenced sample: blood. The rearrangement uses TRBV20-1 and TRBJ2-4; TRBD2 is a possible D gene (5 bases). The CDR3 DNA is TGCAGTGCTGGACTGAACAAAAACATTCAGTACTTC. It specifies CSAGLNKNIQYF.